Following are 19 T cell receptor beta chains from one sample sequenced in a study of cytomegalovirus exposure and HLA in healthy donors. The PCR employed 60 Vbeta primers together with 13 Jbeta primers. Profiled with immunoSEQ multiplex PCR; TCRdb holds only in-frame clones, not every one. The table records some 190,000 clones, 81% of them present only once. What was sequenced was PBMCs. These TCRs come from a man aged 35 to 55 in good health and CMV-seropositive.

This clone has ten or more counts. The chain carries TRBV4-3 and TRBJ2-7; a possible D gene is TRBD1 (7 bases). There are 15 residues in the CDR3. From germline, CDR1 is LGHNA and CDR2 YSLEER. Between the trimmed V and J ends, which lost 3 bases and 10 bases, there was a span of 22 bases. The CDR3 region has the DNA TGCGCCAGCAGCCACTATCCGGGGGACAGCGCGAAACAGTACTTC. It encodes CASSHYPGDSAKQYF.

The chain joins TRBV9 to TRBJ2-1; 8 nucleotides line up with TRBD1. The V segment lost 4 bases and the J segment 5 bases; nucleotides outside the gene matches: 8. Germline values: CDR1 SGDLS, CDR2 YYNGEE. CDR3 length equals 15 residues. In DNA form, the CDR3 reads TGTGCCAGCAGCTCGACCGGGACAGGCCACAATGAGCAGTTCTTC. Protein: CASSSTGTGHNEQFF.

This chain joins TRBV7-2 and TRBJ1-5, with no clear D. Per germline, CDR1 SGHTA and CDR2 FQGNSA. The V and J ends lost 4 bases and 3 bases respectively, with 10 bases between them. The CDR3 runs to 14 residues. This CDR3 reads CASSSRLANQPQHF. The CDR3 DNA reads as TGTGCCAGCAGCTCCCGTCTAGCCAATCAGCCCCAGCATTTT.

The CDR3 DNA reads TGTGCCAGCAGTCCGGGACAGGGGCCATGGGCCGAGCAGTACTTC. This encodes CASSPGQGPWAEQYF. The chain links TRBV28 to TRBJ2-7; 10 bases match TRBD1. The trim removed 5 bases at V and 6 bases at J, leaving 10 bases unmatched. The CDR3 length is 15 residues. The V gene's germline CDR1 is MDHEN and CDR2 SYDVKM.

This rearrangement joins TRBV11-1 to TRBJ2-7; a possible D gene is TRBD2 (6 bases). V was clipped by 2 bases and J by 0 bases, with 11 bases between them. Germline CDR1 and CDR2: SGHAT and FQDESV (reference sequence). This CDR3 has 15 amino acids. Here the CDR3 DNA reads TGTGCCAGCAGCTTACGGGGAGGAAGCTCCTACGAGCAGTACTTC. It specifies CASSLRGGSSYEQYF.

V usage is TRBV2 and J usage is TRBJ2-2, with 7 bases that match TRBD1. CDR1 SNHLY and CDR2 FYNNEI come from the germline V gene. This CDR3 region has 15 residues. J gave up 4 bases and V 7 bases, and 9 bases lay outside the gene matches. CDR3 DNA: TGTGCCAGCACCAAAAGGGCAGGGGGCACCGGGGAGCTGTTTTTT. Translating gives CASTKRAGGTGELFF.

The J gene is TRBJ2-1, the V gene TRBV5-1; 9 positions agree with TRBD1. Trimming removed 1 base from V and 5 bases from J; junction bases left unmatched: 4. This CDR3 has 15 residues. CDR1 and CDR2 from the germline V gene are SGHRS and YFSETQ. CDR3 coding DNA: TGCGCCAGCAGCTTGCTACAGGGGGCGAACAATGAGCAGTTCTTC. The encoded protein is CASSLLQGANNEQFF.

The chain uses TRBV6-5 and TRBJ2-7, with D possibly TRBD2 on 5 matching bases. This CDR3 region has 15 residues. Trimming left V 0 bases short and J 2 bases short, with 11 bases between. Germline V gene sequence: CDR1 MNHEY, CDR2 SVGAGI. The CDR3 reads CASSYSRGPTYEQYF. As DNA, the CDR3 is TGTGCCAGCAGTTACTCTCGCGGGCCCACCTACGAGCAGTACTTC.

The V gene is TRBV5-1, the J gene TRBJ1-2, with D possibly TRBD1 on 6 matching bases. V was shortened by 0 bases and J by 5 bases, with 17 bases between the two germline ends. The germline V gene encodes CDR1 SGHRS and CDR2 YFSETQ. The CDR3 runs to 16 residues. The chain's CDR3 is CASSLVPGAIQYGYTF. The CDR3 coding sequence is TGCGCCAGCAGCTTGGTCCCAGGGGCCATCCAATATGGCTACACCTTC.

This clone was recorded once. DNA of the CDR3: TGTGCCACCAGGGGAGGTGGCAAAAACATTCAGTACTTC. Translation: CATRGGGKNIQYF. This chain connects TRBV6-1 to TRBJ2-4, with D perhaps assigned TRBD1 or TRBD2 (6 bases each). V lost 10 bases to trimming and J lost 3 bases, with 13 bases between them. The CDR3 is 13 amino acids. Germline V gene lookup returns CDR1 MNHNS and CDR2 SASEGT.

This chain links TRBV6-6 with TRBJ2-1, with 11 bases aligning to TRBD2. The trim removed 2 bases at V and 9 bases at J, leaving 6 bases unmatched. Germline CDR1 reads MNHNY; CDR2 reads SVGAGI (reference sequence). This CDR3 contains 15 residues. The CDR3 is CASSYPPLAGGEQFF. The CDR3 nucleotides read TGTGCCAGCAGTTACCCTCCGCTAGCGGGAGGTGAGCAGTTCTTC.

This clone appeared a few times. This rearrangement joins TRBV9 to TRBJ2-7, with a weak D call TRBD2 (6 bases). The germline V gene encodes CDR1 SGDLS and CDR2 YYNGEE. V was pared by 4 bases and J by 2 bases, with 13 bases between. The CDR3 has 14 amino acids. CDR3 DNA: TGTGCCAGCAGCTTAACCGGAGGGCCCTACGAGCAGTACTTC. Its translation is CASSLTGGPYEQYF.

The V and J genes are TRBV28 and TRBJ2-7; 7 nucleotides agree with TRBD1. The CDR3 has 14 amino acids. Germline CDR1 MDHEN, CDR2 SYDVKM. The ends lost 3 bases at V and 2 bases at J; junction bases unmatched: 4. As DNA, the CDR3 is TGTGCCAGCAGTTTCCTGGACAGGACCTACGAGCAGTACTTC. Residues: CASSFLDRTYEQYF.

The genes are TRBV5-1 and TRBJ2-1, with TRBD1 matching over 11 bases. Germline lookup yields CDR1 SGHRS and CDR2 YFSETQ. The trim removed 4 bases at V and 4 bases at J, leaving 7 bases unmatched. The CDR3 runs to 16 residues. CDR3 DNA: TGCGCCAGCAGCGCCGGGACAGGGGGTCCTTACAATGAGCAGTTCTTC. Translated: CASSAGTGGPYNEQFF.

This clone came up a few times. The rearrangement joins TRBV5-4 to TRBJ2-2; 7 bases map to TRBD2. The CDR3 is 16 residues long. Trimming removed 0 bases from V and 1 base from J; junction bases left unmatched: 3. Germline loops: CDR1 SGHNT, CDR2 YYREEE (reference sequence). CDR3 nucleotides: TGTGCCAGCAGCTTGGGATTAGCGGGGAACACCGGGGAGCTGTTTTTT. Translation gives CASSLGLAGNTGELFF.

V usage is TRBV6-5 and J usage is TRBJ1-1; D ambiguous. Deletions cut 2 bases from V and 0 bases from J, with 7 bases between. Per germline, CDR1 MNHEY and CDR2 SVGAGI. The CDR3 runs 14 residues. The CDR3 sequence: CASSYNSLNTEAFF. The CDR3 DNA sequence: TGTGCCAGCAGTTACAACAGTTTGAACACTGAAGCTTTCTTT.

This clone turned up a few times. J is TRBJ2-2 and V is TRBV6-1; tentative D call: TRBD2 (6 bases). The ends were cut back, 9 bases at V and 5 bases at J, with 13 bases in the middle. The germline V gene has CDR1 MNHNS and CDR2 SASEGT. CDR3 length equals 13 residues. Written as DNA, the CDR3 is TGTGCCAGTCGGAGGGCGGGGACCGGGGAGCTGTTTTTT. Translated: CASRRAGTGELFF.

V is TRBV2 and J is TRBJ1-1; 9 nucleotides line up with TRBD1. Germline V gene lookup returns CDR1 SNHLY and CDR2 FYNNEI. The CDR3 is made up of 14 amino acids. J gave up 5 bases and V 7 bases, and 8 bases lay outside the gene matches. CDR3 bases: TGTGCCAGCAATACGGGACAGGGACAGACTGAAGCTTTCTTT. Residues: CASNTGQGQTEAFF.

This clone was picked up one time. The rearrangement uses TRBV5-8 and TRBJ2-3, with 8 bases matching TRBD2. This CDR3 comprises 16 residues. The junction had 10 bases not matched to a gene; V was cut back by 7 bases and J by 0 bases. Germline V gives CDR1 SGHTS, CDR2 YDEGEE. This chain's CDR3 is CASHGGRGASTDTQYF. CDR3 in DNA: TGTGCCAGCCATGGCGGGCGGGGGGCGAGCACAGATACGCAGTATTTT. Looking up the rest from reference TRBV5-8 and TRBJ2-3 gives the full variable domain: EAGVTQSPTHLIKTRGQQATLRCSPISGHTSVYWYQQALGLGLQFLLWYDEGEERNRGNFPPRFSGRQFPNYSSELNVNALELEDSALYLCASHGGRGASTDTQYFGPGTRLTVL.